These 29 T cell receptor beta chains came from one sample sequenced in a study of cytomegalovirus exposure and HLA in healthy donors. The study ran its PCR with 60 Vbeta and 13 Jbeta primers. Sequenced by immunoSEQ multiplex PCR; TCRdb stores in-frame clones only, minus some. This table has nearly 100,000 clones, around 10% appearing once. Sequencing used PBMCs. The receptors come from a man in his fifties or sixties in good health and CMV-seropositive.

V is TRBV6-1 and J is TRBJ2-5; D is unclear. Germline CDR1 is MNHNS and CDR2 is SASEGT. This CDR3 has 13 residues. The V end lost 4 bases, the J end lost 5 bases, and 11 bases lay between the germline ends. CDR3 nucleotide sequence: TGTGCCAGCAGTGGAGGTGTTCGCGAGACCCAGTACTTC. Protein: CASSGGVRETQYF.

This clone was seen a few times. The V gene is TRBV6-6, the J gene TRBJ1-1; the D gene is possibly TRBD1 (5 bases). The germline V gene has CDR1 MNHNY and CDR2 SVGAGI (reference sequence). The CDR3 consists of 14 residues. With 5 bases removed from V and 2 bases from J, the gap between germline ends came to 12 bases. CDR3: CASSRQWTNTEAFF. CDR3 sequence (DNA): TGTGCCAGCAGTCGACAGTGGACCAACACTGAAGCTTTCTTT.

There are a few counts of this clone. V gene TRBV7-9 combines with J gene TRBJ1-1; D unresolved. V lost 6 bases to trimming and J lost 0 bases, with 11 bases between them. The germline CDR1 and CDR2 sequences are SEHNR and FQNEAQ (reference sequence). The CDR3 runs 14 residues. The CDR3 coding sequence is TGTGCCAGCAGGGTGCAGGCCGTGAACACTGAAGCTTTCTTT. Its protein is CASRVQAVNTEAFF.

Remarks on this clone: Different DNA sequences within this sample yield the same CDR3. This CDR3 reads CASDRGTVYEQYF. CDR3 in DNA: TGTGCCAGCGACAGGGGAACGGTCTACGAGCAGTACTTC. This chain links TRBV2 with TRBJ2-7; 8 positions agree with TRBD1. This CDR3 region has 13 residues. CDR1 is SNHLY, CDR2 FYNNEI, per germline. V shed 8 bases, J shed 3 bases, and the junction held 6 bases outside the gene matches.

This clone has ten or more counts. This chain links TRBV28 with TRBJ1-2; 10 bases agree with TRBD1. With V trimmed by 6 bases and J by 1 base, 8 bases remained unmatched. Germline V lookup: CDR1 MDHEN, CDR2 SYDVKM. The CDR3 contains 16 residues. CDR3 nucleotide sequence: TGTGCCAGCAGCGCCGGGACAGGGGCCCTTAACTATGGCTACACCTTC. As protein: CASSAGTGALNYGYTF.

This chain connects TRBV6-1 to TRBJ2-6; weak D call: TRBD2 (5 bases). Germline values: CDR1 MNHNS, CDR2 SASEGT. V shed 4 bases and J shed 2 bases, with 9 bases lying between them. The CDR3 is 15 residues long. This chain's CDR3 is CASSVAGAGANVLTF. As DNA, the CDR3 is TGTGCCAGCAGTGTTGCCGGGGCTGGGGCCAACGTCCTGACTTTC.

The V call is TRBV6-5, the J call TRBJ2-1; 7 nucleotides agree with TRBD2. Germline-derived CDR1 and CDR2 are MNHEY and SVGAGI. V lost 5 bases to trimming and J lost 5 bases; unmatched junction nucleotides: 3. This CDR3 has 13 amino acids. CDR3 sequence reads: CASSRDYNNEQFF. The CDR3 coding sequence is TGTGCCAGCAGTAGGGACTACAACAATGAGCAGTTCTTC.

This clone was seen more than once but under ten times. V is TRBV7-9 and J is TRBJ2-7; TRBD2 is a possible D gene (6 bases). This CDR3 has 15 residues. CDR1 is SEHNR, CDR2 FQNEAQ, per germline (reference sequence). V lost 2 bases to trimming and J lost 0 bases, with 11 bases between them. The CDR3 DNA sequence: TGTGCCAGCAGCTTACTGGCGGGGAGCTCCTACGAGCAGTACTTC. This translates into CASSLLAGSSYEQYF.

CDR3 DNA: TGCAGCGTTGAGCTACTAGCGGGCTCCTACGAGCAGTACTTC. It encodes CSVELLAGSYEQYF. The genes are TRBV29-1 and TRBJ2-7; 9 bases match TRBD2. V lost 3 bases, J lost 0 bases, and 3 bases stayed unmatched. CDR1 is SQVTM, CDR2 ANQGSEA, per germline. The CDR3 has 14 amino acids.

This clone was counted a few times. This chain joins TRBV6-5 and TRBJ2-3, with 11 bases fitting TRBD2. V lost 6 bases, J lost 3 bases, and 5 bases stayed unmatched. Germline-derived CDR1 and CDR2 are MNHEY and SVGAGI. This CDR3 comprises 15 residues. The CDR3 reads CASRTTSGATDTQYF. CDR3 DNA: TGTGCCAGCAGGACGACTAGCGGGGCTACAGATACGCAGTATTTT.

The rearrangement uses TRBV6-5 and TRBJ2-2; no reliable D call. The CDR3 totals 15 residues. The germline V and J ends were trimmed by 4 bases and 0 bases, with 9 bases remaining between them. Germline CDR1 MNHEY, CDR2 SVGAGI. The CDR3 region has the DNA TGTGCCAGCAGTTTCAGGATGTCGAACACCGGGGAGCTGTTTTTT. Translating gives CASSFRMSNTGELFF.

In its sample, this clone was seen a few times. This rearrangement joins TRBV7-6 to TRBJ2-7; 10 positions match TRBD1. Germline V gene sequence: CDR1 SGHVS, CDR2 FNYEAQ. There are 16 residues in the CDR3. The V segment lost 5 bases and the J segment 7 bases; nucleotides outside the gene matches: 14. The CDR3 nucleotides are TGTGCCAGCAGCAAGGACCGGGACAGGGGAGTGGGTGAGCAGTACTTC. Its protein product is CASSKDRDRGVGEQYF.

The chain employs TRBV7-9 and TRBJ1-1, with D uncertain. V gave up 4 bases and J gave up 0 bases, with 9 bases separating them. Germline values: CDR1 SEHNR, CDR2 FQNEAQ (reference sequence). The CDR3 totals 14 residues. CDR3 sequence reads: CASSSWTMNTEAFF. In DNA, the CDR3 is TGTGCCAGCAGCTCCTGGACTATGAACACTGAAGCTTTCTTT. Full variable domain (missing parts from reference TRBV7-9 and TRBJ1-1): DTGVSQNPRHKITKRGQNVTFRCDPISEHNRLYWYRQTLGQGPEFLTYFQNEAQLEKSRLLSDRFSAERPKGSFSTLEIQRTEQGDSAMYLCASSSWTMNTEAFFGQGTRLTVV.

This clone was seen a handful of times. This chain links TRBV19 with TRBJ1-1, with D unresolved. Per the germline V gene, CDR1 is LNHDA and CDR2 is SQIVND (reference sequence). V was shortened by 9 bases and J by 0 bases, with 11 bases between the two germline ends. This CDR3 has 13 amino acids. The CDR3 DNA sequence: TGTGCCAGCCAGCGCCCCATGAACACTGAAGCTTTCTTT. It encodes CASQRPMNTEAFF.

Details on this clone: Other DNA sequences in this sample translate to the same CDR3. CDR3 sequence reads: CALPGPLYQPQHF. CDR3 coding DNA: TGTGCCCTCCCAGGGCCACTCTACCAGCCCCAGCATTTT. The genes are TRBV27 and TRBJ1-5, with a possible D match to TRBD1 (5 bases). V was cut by 11 bases and J by 7 bases, with 18 bases left in between. This CDR3 is built from 13 residues. Per the germline V gene, CDR1 is MNHEY and CDR2 is SMNVEV (reference sequence).

The chain uses TRBV19 and TRBJ1-1; 10 bases are shared with TRBD1. Germline V CDR1 and CDR2: LNHDA, SQIVND (reference sequence). With 9 bases clipped from V and 3 bases from J, the junction kept 16 bases outside the gene matches. CDR3 size: 17 residues. CDR3 sequence (DNA): TGTGCCAGCCTGTCTCGTGGGGACAGGGGATATGACACTGAAGCTTTCTTT. Amino acids: CASLSRGDRGYDTEAFF.

The V call is TRBV29-1, the J call TRBJ2-1; D not resolved. There are 12 residues in the CDR3. Germline assignment: CDR1 SQVTM and CDR2 ANQGSEA. V was pared by 7 bases and J by 6 bases, with 13 bases between. In DNA, the CDR3 is TGCAGCGCCGCTAGTACCAGCAATGAGCAGTTCTTC. As protein: CSAASTSNEQFF.

This clone was detected only a few times. The chain is built from TRBV6-5 and TRBJ2-5; possible D gene TRBD2, 5 bases. The CDR3 length is 14 residues. The germline V gene encodes CDR1 MNHEY and CDR2 SVGAGI. Trimming took 7 bases from V and 2 from J, leaving 14 bases between them. The CDR3 bases are TGTGCCAGCAAACGGGAATTAGGGCAAGAGACCCAGTACTTC. Its translation is CASKRELGQETQYF.

This clone was seen only once. The chain couples TRBV5-1 to TRBJ2-1, with 11 positions matching TRBD2. V was pared by 4 bases and J by 4 bases, with 4 bases of the junction left unmatched. CDR3 length equals 15 residues. From germline, CDR1 is SGHRS and CDR2 YFSETQ. DNA of the CDR3: TGCGCCAGCAGCCGGGGACTAGCGGTGTACAATGAGCAGTTCTTC. Its translation is CASSRGLAVYNEQFF.

This clone was counted between two and nine times. The chain combines TRBV4-3 with TRBJ2-2; 10 bases match TRBD2. The germline gives CDR1 LGHNA, CDR2 YSLEER. The CDR3 extends over 16 amino acids. V was pared by 4 bases and J by 2 bases, with 4 bases of the junction left unmatched. CDR3 protein: CASSRGTSDNTGELFF. CDR3 sequence (DNA): TGCGCCAGCAGCCGGGGGACTAGCGACAACACCGGGGAGCTGTTTTTT.

V gene TRBV5-1 combines with J gene TRBJ2-7; 13 bases are shared with TRBD2. The V and J ends lost 0 bases and 3 bases, in that order; junction bases with no gene match: 9. The CDR3 is 18 amino acids. Germline V gene lookup returns CDR1 SGHRS and CDR2 YFSETQ. This CDR3 is CASSLASVTSGRIYEQYF. In nucleotides, the CDR3 is TGCGCCAGCAGCTTGGCCTCAGTGACTAGCGGGAGGATCTACGAGCAGTACTTC. Filled out from reference TRBV5-1 and TRBJ2-7, the complete variable domain reads KAGVTQTPRYLIKTRGQQVTLSCSPISGHRSVSWYQQTPGQGLQFLFEYFSETQRNKGNFPGRFSGRQFSNSRSEMNVSTLELGDSALYLCASSLASVTSGRIYEQYFGPGTRLTVT.

The rearrangement links TRBV7-8 to TRBJ1-3; the D is unclear. The CDR3 extends over 16 amino acids. CDR1 and CDR2 from the germline V gene are SGHVS and FQNEAQ. Trimming removed 4 bases at V and 0 bases at J, with 13 bases between. This CDR3 is CASSSTNSPSGNTIYF. As DNA, the CDR3 is TGTGCCAGCAGCTCCACTAACTCACCCTCTGGAAACACCATATATTTT.

About this clone itself: At one of its ends the junction is not consistent with the germline gene, which may arise from a read error. The V call is TRBV7-7, the J call TRBJ2-1; 10 nucleotides line up with TRBD2. The CDR3 covers 14 residues. CDR1 SSHAT and CDR2 FNYEAQ come from the germline V gene (reference sequence). This chain's CDR3 is CASSKASGSGEQFF. The CDR3 coding sequence is TGTGCTAGCAGCAAGGCTAGCGGGAGTGGAGAGCAGTTCTTC.

This clone was found a few times. The gene calls are TRBV7-3 and TRBJ2-7; the match to TRBD1 covers 8 bases. The CDR3 runs 14 residues. Germline values: CDR1 SGHTA, CDR2 FQGTGA. V gave up 0 bases and J gave up 6 bases; unmatched junction bases: 4. The CDR3 nucleotides read TGTGCCAGCAGCTTAACGTTCCAGGGGGCCGAGCAGTACTTC. Translating it yields CASSLTFQGAEQYF.

The chain carries TRBV2 and TRBJ2-2; TRBD2 matches 15 bases. This CDR3 is built from 19 residues. Germline V gene sequence: CDR1 SNHLY, CDR2 FYNNEI. Trimming took 7 bases from V and 4 from J; bases not matched to a gene: 13. In nucleotides, the CDR3 is TGTGCCAGCAAATACGGACTAGCGGGAGGGCCAGCGGGCACCGGGGAGCTGTTTTTT. Its translation is CASKYGLAGGPAGTGELFF.

This clone has more than one count but fewer than ten. The chain uses TRBV7-9 and TRBJ1-6; 8 bases match TRBD1. Germline CDR1 reads SEHNR; CDR2 reads FQNEAQ (reference sequence). This CDR3 has 12 residues. The V and J ends lost 5 bases and 14 bases, in that order; junction bases with no gene match: 5. The CDR3 sequence: CASSNHRGTLHF. The CDR3 DNA is TGTGCCAGCAGCAACCACAGGGGGACCCTCCACTTT.

This clone was recorded a few times. The rearrangement links TRBV4-3 to TRBJ1-1, with a weak D call TRBD1 (5 bases). CDR3 length: 15 amino acids. The germline V gene has CDR1 LGHNA and CDR2 YSLEER. The V gene lost 0 bases and the J gene lost 6 bases, with 14 bases spanning the gap. The CDR3 loop reads CASSQDRLEGSEAFF. The CDR3 DNA follows: TGCGCCAGCAGCCAAGATAGGTTGGAGGGGTCTGAAGCTTTCTTT.

In its sample, this clone was seen a few times. The V gene is TRBV27, the J gene TRBJ2-1, with a possible D match to TRBD1 (5 bases). The CDR3 is 17 amino acids. The germline V gene encodes CDR1 MNHEY and CDR2 SMNVEV (reference sequence). The V end was cut by 4 bases, the J end by 0 bases, with 16 bases between. The CDR3 spells CASSSLVLGVSYNEQFF. The CDR3 nucleotides are TGTGCCAGCAGTTCATTGGTTCTAGGGGTCTCCTACAATGAGCAGTTCTTC.

This clone was counted between two and nine times. V gene TRBV15 combines with J gene TRBJ2-2; D uncertain. V was clipped by 4 bases and J by 0 bases, with 15 bases between them. Per germline, CDR1 LNHNV and CDR2 YYDKDF (reference sequence). This CDR3 has 17 residues. CDR3 coding DNA: TGTGCCACCAGCATATCTGCGCAGCGACCGAACACCGGGGAGCTGTTTTTT. It translates to CATSISAQRPNTGELFF.